Listed below are T cell receptor beta chains from one sample, sequenced in a study of blood T cell repertoires in COVID-19. Using immunoSEQ multiplex PCR, the repertoire was profiled, and TCRdb retains in-frame clones only, with some absent. The sample has tens of thousands of clones, 81% seen once. Specimen: peripheral blood. The receptors were gathered from a woman aged 70-85 years with acute or convalescent COVID-19. Each CDR3 is given with its conserved first and last residue. A D gene is named only where the DNA matches it firmly. Rows give clone size only sometimes, using once, few, many, or a class for an expanded clone.

TRBJ2-4	-	15	TRBV28	TRBD1	CASSLLTGLKNIQYF	TGTGCCAGCAGTTTATTGACAGGGCTCAAAAACATTCAGTACTTC
TRBJ2-3	-	15	TRBV29-1	TRBD2	CSVPSTSGGADTQYF	TGCAGCGTGCCTTCGACTAGCGGGGGAGCAGATACGCAGTATTTT
TRBJ1-1	-	12	TRBV20-1	-	CSASIGDPEAFF	TGCAGTGCTAGTATCGGGGATCCTGAAGCTTTCTTT
TRBJ2-7	-	13	TRBV7-9	-	CASSLMTGGEQYF	TGTGCCAGCAGCTTAATGACGGGTGGCGAGCAGTACTTC
TRBJ2-5	-	17	TRBV3-1/TRBV3-2	-	CASSLYPQTTSSETQYF	TGTGCCAGCAGCCTTTATCCCCAGACAACCAGCTCGGAGACCCAGTACTTC
TRBJ2-1	few	17	TRBV9	-	CASSVEPLASSYNEQFF	TGTGCCAGCAGCGTAGAACCTCTGGCTTCCTCCTACAATGAGCAGTTCTTC
TRBJ1-3	-	17	TRBV9	-	CASSVDPGLSSGNTIYF	TGTGCCAGCAGCGTTGACCCGGGACTCAGCTCTGGAAACACCATATATTTT
TRBJ2-3	once	12	TRBV12-3/TRBV12-4	-	CASSPLSDTQYF	TGTGCCAGCAGTCCCCTCTCAGATACGCAGTATTTT
TRBJ2-7	few	17	TRBV15	TRBD1	CATSRIPTTGNSYEQYF	TGTGCCACCAGCAGGATACCCACGACAGGGAACTCCTACGAGCAGTACTTC
TRBJ2-3	-	14	TRBV30	TRBD2	CAWILAGGADTQYF	TGTGCCTGGATTTTAGCGGGGGGGGCGGATACGCAGTATTTT
TRBJ2-1	-	17	TRBV3-1/TRBV3-2	TRBD2	CASSQVGFIRGENEQFF	TGTGCCAGCAGCCAAGTAGGGTTTATTCGGGGGGAAAATGAGCAGTTCTTC
TRBJ2-7	-	13	TRBV10-3	-	CAIAVGDSYEQYF	TGTGCCATCGCGGTCGGTGACTCGTACGAGCAGTACTTC
TRBJ1-5	-	14	TRBV6-5	-	CASTLKDSFQPQHF	TGTGCCAGCACCTTAAAGGACAGTTTCCAGCCCCAGCATTTT
TRBJ1-6	-	15	TRBV5-8	-	CASTPYRADNSPLHF	TGTGCCAGCACACCCTACAGAGCCGATAATTCACCCCTCCACTTT
TRBJ1-1	-	16	TRBV5-1	-	CASSNGRWGGSTEAFF	TGCGCCAGCAGCAACGGAAGGTGGGGGGGAAGCACTGAAGCTTTCTTT
TRBJ1-1	-	15	TRBV7-8	TRBD1	CASSFDRGFNSEAFF	TGTGCCAGCAGCTTTGACAGGGGATTTAACTCTGAAGCTTTCTTT
TRBJ1-6	-	17	TRBV11-2	TRBD1	CASSLADRSSYNSPLHF	TGTGCCAGCAGCTTAGCGGACAGGAGCTCCTATAATTCACCCCTCCACTTT
TRBJ2-5	-	15	TRBV9	TRBD2	CASSVGWEGRETQYF	TGTGCCAGCAGCGTAGGTTGGGAGGGGAGGGAGACCCAGTACTTC
TRBJ2-1	once	16	TRBV9	TRBD2	CASTTGGSYSYNEQFF	TGTGCCAGCACTACCGGGGGGAGTTACTCCTACAATGAGCAGTTCTTC
TRBJ2-3	-	17	TRBV4-3	TRBD2	CASSQQAGGSSTDTQYF	TGCGCCAGCAGCCAGCAAGCGGGGGGCTCTAGCACAGATACGCAGTATTTT
TRBJ2-5	-	15	TRBV6-5	-	CASSRGGGGRETQYF	TGTGCCAGCAGCCGGGGCGGGGGCGGCCGAGAGACCCAGTACTTC
TRBJ1-6	-	16	TRBV14	TRBD1	CASSQDWDRDNSPLHF	TGTGCCAGCAGCCAAGATTGGGACAGGGATAATTCACCCCTCCACTTT
TRBJ2-7	-	13	TRBV21-1	-	CASSKVQGGEQYF	TGTGCCAGCAGCAAGGTACAGGGCGGGGAGCAGTACTTC
TRBJ1-1	-	10	TRBV29-1	-	CSVDQGEAFF	TGCAGCGTTGATCAGGGCGAGGCTTTCTTT
TRBJ2-1	-	17	TRBV19	-	CASSANLGAGRKNEQFF	TGTGCCAGTAGTGCCAACCTAGGCGCAGGGAGGAAGAATGAGCAGTTCTTC
TRBJ2-7	-	15	TRBV7-6	TRBD1	CASSLDGTGDYEQYF	TGTGCCAGCAGCTTAGATGGGACAGGGGACTACGAGCAGTACTTC